These 10 T cell receptor beta chains came from one sample sequenced in a study of blood T cell repertoires in COVID-19. Produced via immunoSEQ multiplex PCR; TCRdb's table is partial and in-frame only. The sample consists of around 200,000 clones, around 80% of them appearing once. Sequencing was done on a sample of peripheral blood. The source is a woman aged 40 to 49 with COVID-19, enrolled during active disease.

The chain couples TRBV2 to TRBJ2-7; 9 positions agree with TRBD2. The CDR3 has 19 residues. CDR1 and CDR2 (germline): SNHLY, FYNNEI. Germline trimming cut 7 bases from V and 2 bases from J; bases unmatched to any gene: 21. CDR3: CASTIGLASGNTLPYEQYF. In DNA form, the CDR3 reads TGTGCCAGCACCATAGGATTGGCTAGCGGGAACACCCTCCCCTACGAGCAGTACTTC.

J is TRBJ2-1 and V is TRBV7-9; D possibly corresponds to TRBD1 (6 bases). CDR1 and CDR2 (germline): SEHNR, FQNEAQ (reference sequence). The V end lost 0 bases, the J end lost 5 bases, and 17 bases lay between the germline ends. The CDR3 totals 17 residues. CDR3 sequence: CASSLALQGGWDNEQFF. CDR3 nucleotides: TGTGCCAGCAGCTTAGCCCTACAGGGCGGGTGGGACAATGAGCAGTTCTTC.

This chain joins TRBV28 and TRBJ1-5; D call uncertain. Between the trimmed V and J ends, which lost 3 bases and 2 bases, there was a span of 11 bases. The CDR3 is 15 residues long. CDR1 MDHEN and CDR2 SYDVKM come from the germline V gene. The CDR3 reads CASSFAGLGNQPQHF. DNA for the CDR3: TGTGCCAGCAGTTTCGCGGGCCTGGGCAATCAGCCCCAGCATTTT.

Only one count was recorded for this clone. The gene calls are TRBV3-1 (or the pseudogene TRBV3-2) and TRBJ2-3, with 8 positions matching TRBD2. The CDR3 runs to 18 residues. CDR1 is LGHDT, CDR2 YNNKEL, per germline (reference sequence). V gave up 8 bases and J gave up 4 bases; unmatched junction bases: 20. The CDR3 spells CASGGVGTEQAGADTQYF. CDR3 in DNA: TGTGCCAGCGGCGGTGTTGGCACAGAGCAAGCGGGAGCAGATACGCAGTATTTT.

In this sample, this clone turned up many times. The chain is built from TRBV29-1 and TRBJ2-7; D perhaps matches TRBD1 (6 bases). CDR1 and CDR2 from the germline V gene are SQVTM and ANQGSEA. V was pared by 6 bases and J by 0 bases, with 12 bases between. CDR3 length equals 13 residues. CDR3 residues: CSVRQVLSYEQYF. The CDR3 DNA sequence: TGCAGCGTCCGACAGGTTCTCTCCTACGAGCAGTACTTC.

DNA of the CDR3: TGTGCCAGTTTGGAGTCGGAAGGCTACACCTTC. This gives the protein CASLESEGYTF. The chain links TRBV5-8 to TRBJ1-2; D unresolved. The CDR3 extends over 11 amino acids. Germline assignment: CDR1 SGHTS and CDR2 YDEGEE. Trimming shortened V by 8 bases and J by 8 bases, and 13 bases separated the two germline ends. The variable domain in full, completed from reference TRBV5-8 and TRBJ1-2, reads EAGVTQSPTHLIKTRGQQATLRCSPISGHTSVYWYQQALGLGLQFLLWYDEGEERNRGNFPPRFSGRQFPNYSSELNVNALELEDSALYLCASLESEGYTFGSGTRLTVV.

The chain combines TRBV12-3 or TRBV12-4 with TRBJ1-2, with D possibly TRBD1 on 6 matching bases. The V end lost 4 bases, the J end lost 7 bases, and 13 bases lay between the germline ends. The CDR3 length is 13 residues. The CDR3: CASSSGQGPGYTF. For the CDR3, the DNA is TGTGCCAGCAGTTCGGGGCAGGGGCCTGGCTACACCTTC.

For the CDR3, the DNA is TGTGCCAGTAGTAGCTACGTGGGGGGGTCCTACTACGAGCAGTACTTC. Its protein product is CASSSYVGGSYYEQYF. This chain joins TRBV19 and TRBJ2-7; 7 bases are shared with TRBD2. Germline lookup yields CDR1 LNHDA and CDR2 SQIVND (reference sequence). V lost 4 bases and J lost 3; bases outside the gene matches: 12. This CDR3 is 16 amino acids long.

The chain links TRBV9 to TRBJ2-5; tentatively, D is TRBD2 (6 bases). V dropped 0 bases and J dropped 5 bases, with 17 bases sitting between them. The germline CDR1 and CDR2 sequences are SGDLS and YYNGEE. The CDR3 contains 16 residues. CDR3 bases: TGTGCCAGCAGCGTAGGCGGCGGGACGACAATGGAGACCCAGTACTTC. Its translation is CASSVGGGTTMETQYF.

This sequence joins TRBV2 and TRBJ2-4; D may be TRBD1 (6 bases). V was clipped by 4 bases and J by 0 bases, with 13 bases between them. Germline values: CDR1 SNHLY, CDR2 FYNNEI. This CDR3 contains 16 residues. CDR3 residues: CASSVTGSLAKNIQYF. CDR3 sequence (DNA): TGTGCCAGCAGTGTCACAGGGTCCCTAGCCAAAAACATTCAGTACTTC.